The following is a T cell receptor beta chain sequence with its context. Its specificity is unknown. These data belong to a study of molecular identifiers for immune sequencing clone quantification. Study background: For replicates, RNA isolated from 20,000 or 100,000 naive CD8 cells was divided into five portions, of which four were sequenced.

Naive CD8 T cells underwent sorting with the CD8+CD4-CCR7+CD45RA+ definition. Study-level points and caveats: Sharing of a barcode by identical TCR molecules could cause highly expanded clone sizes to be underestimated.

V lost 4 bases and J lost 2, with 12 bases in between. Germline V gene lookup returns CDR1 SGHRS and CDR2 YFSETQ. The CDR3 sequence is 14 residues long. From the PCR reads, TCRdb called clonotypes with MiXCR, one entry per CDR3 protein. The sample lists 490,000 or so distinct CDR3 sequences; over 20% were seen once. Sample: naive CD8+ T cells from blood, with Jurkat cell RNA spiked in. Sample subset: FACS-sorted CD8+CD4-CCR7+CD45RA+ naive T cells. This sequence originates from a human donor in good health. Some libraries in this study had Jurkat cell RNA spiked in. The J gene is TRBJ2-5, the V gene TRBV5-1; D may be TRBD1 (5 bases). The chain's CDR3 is CASSPRQTQETQYF. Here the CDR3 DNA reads TGCGCCAGCAGCCCCCGACAGACTCAAGAGACCCAGTACTTC.